The 3 T cell receptor beta chains below were found in one sample sequenced in a study of patients and donors after allogeneic stem cell transplantation. In TCRdb, the RT-PCR reads were re-called with MiXCR into one record per CDR3 protein. The table has about 960,000 distinct CDR3 sequences, 15% to 20% seen once. Sample: blood, either unsorted or a sorted T cell fraction (not recorded which). The receptors were gathered from a human donor who was either an allogeneic HSCT recipient or a stem cell or donor lymphocyte infusion donor (not recorded which). It is not recorded whose cells these are; they may come from a transplant donor.

The chain is built from TRBV25-1 and TRBJ2-5; D is perhaps TRBD1 (6 bases). Germline assignment: CDR1 MGHDK and CDR2 SYGVNS. The CDR3 extends over 14 amino acids. V lost 6 bases, J lost 3 bases, and 14 bases lay in between. CDR3 DNA sequence: TGTGCCAGCAGCCCGGGACACCTAAAAGAGACCCAGTACTTC. Translation gives CASSPGHLKETQYF.

J is TRBJ2-7 and V is TRBV6-5; D remains unclear. Trimming took off 5 bases at V and 7 bases at J, with 12 bases between the two ends. In germline, CDR1 is MNHEY, CDR2 SVGAGI. CDR3 size: 12 residues. The CDR3, as DNA: TGTGCCAGCAGTCATGGGGTCGGTGAGCAGTACTTC. Protein: CASSHGVGEQYF.

This clonotype was seen ten or more times. This chain joins TRBV18 and TRBJ1-5, with 8 bases aligning to TRBD1. J was trimmed by 6 bases and V by 5 bases; bases with no gene match: 3. The CDR3 runs to 13 residues. Germline lookup yields CDR1 KGHSH and CDR2 LQKENI. As DNA, the CDR3 is TGTGCCAGCTCAAGGGACAGGTCTCAGCCCCAGCATTTT. It yields the protein CASSRDRSQPQHF.